This T cell receptor (beta chain) was sequenced during a study of cytomegalovirus exposure and HLA in healthy donors. In regard to this clone: The antigen remains undetermined.

13 Jbeta primers and 60 Vbeta primers were used for the PCR. In the original analysis: Roughly 10 million shared chains were among some 80 million unique TCR beta chains counted in a later analysis. Repertoires were generated with immunoSEQ multiplex PCR, while TCRdb's copy carries only in-frame clones and drops some. That table gives V, J and clone size, and the DNA gave D and trimming. Of tens of thousands of clones in the sample, around 78% were seen once. V trimming: 7 bases; J trimming: 5 bases; junction bases outside the gene matches: 13. CDR1 is SQVTM, CDR2 ANQGSEA, per germline. The CDR3 loop spans 14 amino acids. The study, taken as a whole, reports: Beyond CMV serostatus, there was no information to go on about immune exposure. A later look showed TCR association rates differing by HLA locus, highest for DRB1 and lowest for HLA-C. A missense DCLRE1C variant was associated with V- and J-gene trimming of TCR beta chains in a later analysis, and an independent cohort replicated the association.

This clonotype was sampled from a man aged 45 to 65 in good health and CMV-seronegative. The J gene is TRBJ1-2, the V gene TRBV29-1, with 7 bases lining up with TRBD1. The sequencing sample was made of PBMCs. The CDR3 here is CSAQPGGGGYGYTF. CDR3 nucleotides: TGCAGCGCCCAACCAGGAGGGGGCGGTTATGGCTACACCTTC.